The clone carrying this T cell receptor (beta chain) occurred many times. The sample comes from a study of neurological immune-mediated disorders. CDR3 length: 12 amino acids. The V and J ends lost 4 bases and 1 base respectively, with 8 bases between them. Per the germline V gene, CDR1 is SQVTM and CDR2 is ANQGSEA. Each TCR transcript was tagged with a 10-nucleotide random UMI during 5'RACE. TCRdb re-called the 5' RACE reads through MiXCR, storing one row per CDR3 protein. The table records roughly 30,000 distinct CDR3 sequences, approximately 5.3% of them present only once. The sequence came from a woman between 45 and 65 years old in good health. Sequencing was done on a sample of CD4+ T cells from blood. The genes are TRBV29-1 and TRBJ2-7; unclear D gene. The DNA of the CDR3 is TGCAGCGTTGGTACACCATCCTACGAGCAGTACTTC. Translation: CSVGTPSYEQYF.